These 32 T cell receptor beta chains were sequenced from one sample in a study of technical replicates of blood from a handful of donors. Sequencing used immunoSEQ multiplex PCR; TCRdb keeps in-frame clones, though not all of them. This table holds 50,000 to 60,000 clones, roughly nine tenths found once. Sequenced: PBMCs. All receptors come from a human donor in good health. Some clones in this sample may be carry-over from other donors' samples.

The chain combines TRBV5-1 with TRBJ2-7, with a weak D call TRBD2 (6 bases). The CDR3 covers 15 residues. V was pared by 0 bases and J by 3 bases, with 13 bases between. CDR1 is SGHRS, CDR2 YFSETQ, per germline. CDR3 region: CASSLGQGGFYEQYF. Written as DNA, the CDR3 is TGCGCCAGCAGCTTGGGCCAGGGAGGCTTCTACGAGCAGTACTTC. Full variable domain (missing parts from reference TRBV5-1 and TRBJ2-7): KAGVTQTPRYLIKTRGQQVTLSCSPISGHRSVSWYQQTPGQGLQFLFEYFSETQRNKGNFPGRFSGRQFSNSRSEMNVSTLELGDSALYLCASSLGQGGFYEQYFGPGTRLTVT.

This clone was observed a few times. The chain is built from TRBV10-3 and TRBJ2-4, with TRBD1 matching 10 bases. The CDR3 is made up of 16 amino acids. V was clipped by 5 bases and J by 3 bases; unmatched bases: 7. Germline V gene lookup returns CDR1 ENHRY and CDR2 SYGVKD. The CDR3 DNA follows: TGTGCCATCAGTCAGACAGGGGGCGGAGGCAAAAACATTCAGTACTTC. Its translation is CAISQTGGGGKNIQYF.

J is TRBJ1-2 and V is TRBV9; possible D gene TRBD1, 5 bases. The CDR3 runs 14 residues. The V end was cut by 3 bases, the J end by 4 bases, with 13 bases between. Germline V gives CDR1 SGDLS, CDR2 YYNGEE. The CDR3 loop reads CASSGQYRPYGYTF. The CDR3 nucleotides read TGTGCCAGCAGCGGACAGTACAGACCCTATGGCTACACCTTC.

The V gene is TRBV12-5, the J gene TRBJ2-1; 8 bases map to TRBD2. The germline gives CDR1 LGHNT, CDR2 FRNRAP. J was trimmed by 13 bases and V by 5 bases; bases with no gene match: 4. The CDR3 is 11 residues long. The CDR3 sequence is CASGAGRAQFF. The CDR3 nucleotides read TGTGCTAGTGGTGCCGGGAGGGCACAGTTCTTC.

V is TRBV2 and J is TRBJ2-7, with 7 bases aligning to TRBD2. Germline CDR1 and CDR2: SNHLY and FYNNEI. V shed 8 bases and J 1 base; nucleotides not matched to a gene: 11. The CDR3 spans 15 residues. In DNA form, the CDR3 reads TGTGCCAGCGGAGGCGGGAGCGCTATATCCTACGAGCAGTACTTC. Its translation is CASGGGSAISYEQYF.

The V call is TRBV6-5, the J call TRBJ2-5; a weak D match, TRBD2 (6 bases). The V gene's germline CDR1 is MNHEY and CDR2 SVGAGI. The CDR3 sequence is 11 residues long. The V end lost 5 bases, the J end lost 7 bases, and 8 bases lay between the germline ends. The CDR3 bases are TGTGCCAGCAGTGACGGGGGGACCCAGTACTTC. Its protein product is CASSDGGTQYF.

The V gene is TRBV15, the J gene TRBJ1-2; possible D gene TRBD1, 5 bases. Trimming took 3 bases from V and 4 from J, leaving 9 bases between them. The CDR3 is 13 residues long. Germline V lookup: CDR1 LNHNV, CDR2 YYDKDF (reference sequence). The CDR3 loop reads CATSRGEAYGYTF. CDR3 bases: TGTGCCACCAGCAGGGGGGAGGCCTATGGCTACACCTTC. The variable domain in full, with the rest retrieved from reference TRBV15 and TRBJ1-2, is DAMVIQNPRYQVTQFGKPVTLSCSQTLNHNVMYWYQQKSSQAPKLLFHYYDKDFNNEADTPDNFQSRRPNTSFCFLDIRSPGLGDTAMYLCATSRGEAYGYTFGSGTRLTVV.

V is TRBV7-2 and J is TRBJ1-1; D unclear. In germline, CDR1 is SGHTA, CDR2 FQGNSA. The CDR3 totals 12 residues. The V end was cut by 6 bases, the J end by 4 bases, with 9 bases between. The CDR3 DNA is TGTGCCAGCAGTGAAGCTTTCACTGAAGCTTTCTTT. It encodes CASSEAFTEAFF. Complete variable domain (other parts from reference TRBV7-2 and TRBJ1-1): GAGVSQSPSNKVTEKGKDVELRCDPISGHTALYWYRQSLGQGLEFLIYFQGNSAPDKSGLPSDRFSAERTGGSVSTLTIQRTQQEDSAVYLCASSEAFTEAFFGQGTRLTVV.

This chain joins TRBV7-9 and TRBJ2-2, with 14 positions matching TRBD2. This CDR3 has 15 amino acids. The V gene end was trimmed by 5 bases and the J gene end by 7 bases; junction bases not matched to a gene: 3. Looked up from germline, CDR1 is SEHNR and CDR2 is FQNEAQ (reference sequence). The CDR3 DNA reads TGTGCCAGCAGCCCGGGACTAGCGGGAGTCGGGGAGCTGTTTTTT. It is translated as CASSPGLAGVGELFF. The variable domain in full, with the rest retrieved from reference TRBV7-9 and TRBJ2-2, is DTGVSQNPRHKITKRGQNVTFRCDPISEHNRLYWYRQTLGQGPEFLTYFQNEAQLEKSRLLSDRFSAERPKGSFSTLEIQRTEQGDSAMYLCASSPGLAGVGELFFGEGSRLTVL.

The chain employs TRBV4-3 and TRBJ1-1; D remains ambiguous. Germline CDR1 reads LGHNA; CDR2 reads YSLEER. The CDR3 runs 13 residues. Trimming shortened V by 0 bases and J by 6 bases, and 8 bases separated the two germline ends. The CDR3 coding sequence is TGCGCCAGCAGCCAAGATCGAGGCGCTGAAGCTTTCTTT. Translating gives CASSQDRGAEAFF.

The chain joins TRBV7-3 to TRBJ2-1, with a possible D match to TRBD1 (5 bases). The germline V gene encodes CDR1 SGHTA and CDR2 FQGTGA. The V gene lost 3 bases and the J gene lost 0 bases, with 12 bases spanning the gap. The CDR3 totals 16 residues. This chain's CDR3 is CASSFPGQNSYNEQFF. Here the CDR3 DNA reads TGTGCCAGCAGCTTTCCTGGACAAAACTCCTACAATGAGCAGTTCTTC.

The V call is TRBV7-9, the J call TRBJ1-1; possibly TRBD1 for D (6 bases). This CDR3 comprises 15 residues. Germline CDR1 reads SEHNR; CDR2 reads FQNEAQ (reference sequence). The V and J ends lost 2 bases and 0 bases respectively, with 10 bases between them. CDR3 sequence (DNA): TGTGCCAGCAGCTTAACGGGACAAGTGAACACTGAAGCTTTCTTT. Translating gives CASSLTGQVNTEAFF.

The genes are TRBV10-3 and TRBJ2-7; perhaps TRBD1 as D (5 bases). Trimming took 3 bases from V and 3 from J, leaving 15 bases between them. The germline V gene encodes CDR1 ENHRY and CDR2 SYGVKD. This CDR3 region has 15 residues. The CDR3: CAISDVGRVGYEQYF. CDR3 nucleotide sequence: TGTGCCATCAGTGACGTCGGCAGGGTGGGCTACGAGCAGTACTTC.

By share, this clone ranks as medium-sized. The sample carries other DNA sequences with the same CDR3. This chain uses TRBV19 with TRBJ1-1; D is ambiguous. This CDR3 comprises 13 residues. Germline CDR1 LNHDA, CDR2 SQIVND (reference sequence). V lost 1 base and J 4 bases, leaving 7 bases between the germline ends. In DNA form, the CDR3 reads TGTGCCAGTAGTATAGGGGGAGGCACTGAAGCTTTCTTT. Translated, it gives CASSIGGGTEAFF.

V usage is TRBV7-9 and J usage is TRBJ2-3, with 7 bases lining up with TRBD1. The CDR3 is 16 amino acids. Germline V gene sequence: CDR1 SEHNR, CDR2 FQNEAQ (reference sequence). V was pared by 5 bases and J by 4 bases, with 12 bases of the junction left unmatched. The DNA for the CDR3 is TGTGCCAGCAGCCCCCACAGGGGAATTGGGGCAGATACGCAGTATTTT. Translation gives CASSPHRGIGADTQYF.

The chain has TRBV9 and TRBJ2-3; D is ambiguous. The germline V and J ends were trimmed by 3 bases and 3 bases, with 8 bases remaining between them. The CDR3 has 13 amino acids. Germline lookup yields CDR1 SGDLS and CDR2 YYNGEE. CDR3 nucleotides: TGTGCCAGCAGCGGAGCCGGGACAGATACGCAGTATTTT. Translated: CASSGAGTDTQYF.

V gene TRBV27 combines with J gene TRBJ2-1, with 9 bases that match TRBD2. This CDR3 contains 14 residues. After removal of 2 bases from V and 8 bases from J, the junction contained 4 bases not matched to a gene. CDR1 and CDR2 from the germline V gene are MNHEY and SMNVEV (reference sequence). The CDR3 sequence is CASSLRLAGYEQFF. CDR3 bases: TGTGCCAGCAGTTTAAGGCTAGCGGGATATGAGCAGTTCTTC.

CDR3 DNA sequence: TGCAGCGTTGACGGTGGGCAGGGTTATGGCTACACCTTC. It codes for CSVDGGQGYGYTF. This chain links TRBV29-1 with TRBJ1-2, with D tentatively TRBD1 (5 bases). CDR1 is SQVTM and CDR2 is ANQGSEA in the germline V gene. V was pared by 3 bases and J by 5 bases, with 13 bases between. The CDR3 totals 13 residues.

This clone was seen once. The chain uses TRBV6-6 and TRBJ2-1; 11 nucleotides line up with TRBD2. CDR3 length: 15 residues. Germline V gives CDR1 MNHNY, CDR2 SVGAGI (reference sequence). V was clipped by 5 bases and J by 6 bases; unmatched bases: 6. CDR3 in DNA: TGTGCCAGCAGTACCGGGACTAGCGGACTCAATGAGCAGTTCTTC. Protein: CASSTGTSGLNEQFF.

The rearrangement links TRBV19 to TRBJ1-5; tentatively, D is TRBD1 (5 bases). This CDR3 comprises 17 residues. The V and J ends lost 3 bases and 4 bases respectively, with 19 bases between them. CDR1 and CDR2 (germline): LNHDA, SQIVND (reference sequence). Here the CDR3 DNA reads TGTGCCAGTAGTATGGGGAGTTTGGGACTTCTTAATCAGCCCCAGCATTTT. As protein: CASSMGSLGLLNQPQHF. The full variable domain, rest sourced from reference TRBV19 and TRBJ1-5, is DGGITQSPKYLFRKEGQNVTLSCEQNLNHDAMYWYRQDPGQGLRLIYYSQIVNDFQKGDIAEGYSVSREKKESFPLTVTSAQKNPTAFYLCASSMGSLGLLNQPQHFGDGTRLSIL.

The J gene is TRBJ1-2, the V gene TRBV7-8; 9 nucleotides line up with TRBD1. The CDR3 runs 14 residues. In germline, CDR1 is SGHVS, CDR2 FQNEAQ. V gave up 3 bases and J gave up 5 bases; unmatched junction bases: 4. CDR3 region: CASSLRDRGYGYTF. In DNA form, the CDR3 reads TGTGCCAGCAGCTTGCGTGACAGGGGGTATGGCTACACCTTC.

The chain joins TRBV20-1 to TRBJ2-7, with no clear D. This CDR3 has 9 residues. V dropped 6 bases and J dropped 13 bases, with 13 bases sitting between them. Germline V gives CDR1 DFQATT, CDR2 SNEGSKA (reference sequence). In DNA form, the CDR3 reads TGCAGTGCGTCGGTCCCTAACTACTTC. Encoded protein: CSASVPNYF.

The table lists this clone with a few counts. The chain is built from TRBV7-2 and TRBJ2-5; 8 bases agree with TRBD2. The V and J ends lost 0 bases and 5 bases, in that order; junction bases with no gene match: 8. The CDR3 length is 16 residues. Per the germline V gene, CDR1 is SGHTA and CDR2 is FQGNSA. CDR3: CASSLAQPREVETQYF. The CDR3 DNA sequence: TGTGCCAGCAGCTTAGCGCAGCCGCGGGAGGTGGAGACCCAGTACTTC.

The chain employs TRBV5-1 and TRBJ2-5; 9 nucleotides line up with TRBD2. Germline-derived CDR1 and CDR2 are SGHRS and YFSETQ. CDR3 size: 14 residues. V shed 1 base, J shed 5 bases, and the junction held 3 bases outside the gene matches. The DNA of the CDR3 is TGCGCCAGCAGCTTGTGGCTAGCGGGGGAGACCCAGTACTTC. Protein: CASSLWLAGETQYF.

Comment on this clone: Sequence at one end of the junction differs from germline and may be a read error. The chain carries TRBV29-1 and TRBJ2-5, with TRBD2 identical over 7 bases. This CDR3 has 12 residues. Germline CDR1 is SQVTM and CDR2 is ANQGSEA. CDR3 in amino acids: CSVEAGRETQYF. Here the CDR3 DNA reads TGCAGCGTCGAAGCGGGAAGGGAGACCCAGTACTTC.

V usage is TRBV6-6 and J usage is TRBJ1-1; 9 bases agree with TRBD1. The V and J ends lost 6 bases and 9 bases, in that order; junction bases with no gene match: 17. The length of the CDR3 is 16 residues. CDR1 is MNHNY, CDR2 SVGAGI, per germline (reference sequence). The CDR3, as DNA: TGTGCCAGCAGGACCGGGACAGGGAGCCCCTTGCCTCAAGCTTTCTTT. It is translated as CASRTGTGSPLPQAFF.

The rearrangement uses TRBV5-6 and TRBJ1-6; possibly TRBD1 for D (5 bases). The CDR3 runs 14 residues. Germline V gives CDR1 SGHDT, CDR2 YYEEEE. Trimming took 4 bases from V and 9 from J, leaving 14 bases between them. The CDR3 bases are TGTGCCAGCAGCGGAGTGGGGGGAGGTTCACCCCTCCACTTT. This translates into CASSGVGGGSPLHF.

The rearrangement links TRBV4-1 to TRBJ1-5, with 7 positions matching TRBD1. CDR1 and CDR2 (germline): MGHRA, YSYEKL. The CDR3 length is 16 residues. V lost 5 bases and J lost 2; bases outside the gene matches: 9. The chain's CDR3 is CASSRGGLERNQPQHF. Here the CDR3 DNA reads TGCGCCAGCAGCAGAGGGGGCCTTGAGCGCAATCAGCCCCAGCATTTT.

V gene TRBV7-2 combines with J gene TRBJ2-7; D may be TRBD2 (6 bases). CDR1 is SGHTA and CDR2 is FQGNSA in the germline V gene. The ends were cut back, 3 bases at V and 0 bases at J, with 18 bases in the middle. The CDR3 has 17 residues. CDR3 DNA: TGTGCCAGCAGCTTGACTTCGACTAGGGCTAGCTCCTACGAGCAGTACTTC. Amino acids: CASSLTSTRASSYEQYF.

The J gene is TRBJ2-3, the V gene TRBV15; TRBD1 aligns across 7 bases. V lost 6 bases and J lost 0; bases outside the gene matches: 6. Per germline, CDR1 LNHNV and CDR2 YYDKDF (reference sequence). This CDR3 comprises 15 residues. The CDR3 reads CATSETRGSTDTQYF. The CDR3 DNA is TGTGCCACCAGTGAGACCAGGGGGAGCACAGATACGCAGTATTTT.

The table lists this clone with a count of one. The chain has TRBV10-3 and TRBJ1-2, with 8 nucleotides matching TRBD1. The germline CDR1 and CDR2 sequences are ENHRY and SYGVKD. This CDR3 has 13 amino acids. With 6 bases clipped from V and 6 bases from J, the junction kept 6 bases outside the gene matches. The CDR3 DNA is TGTGCCATCAGGGAGACAGGGGCCCATGGCTACACCTTC. Protein sequence: CAIRETGAHGYTF.

This rearrangement joins TRBV7-2 to TRBJ2-1, with 12 nucleotides matching TRBD1. Germline V gene sequence: CDR1 SGHTA, CDR2 FQGNSA. With 4 bases clipped from V and 9 bases from J, the junction kept 7 bases outside the gene matches. This CDR3 is 15 amino acids long. The CDR3 sequence: CASSSSGTGGLEQFF. CDR3 DNA sequence: TGTGCCAGCAGCTCCTCAGGGACAGGGGGCCTTGAGCAGTTCTTC.